This TCR beta chain was observed in a study of cytomegalovirus exposure and HLA in healthy donors. PCR used 60 Vbeta primers and 13 Jbeta primers. The table came from immunoSEQ multiplex PCR; TCRdb's copy has only in-frame clones and leaves some out. The sample consists of some 70,000 clones, 55% to 65% of them appearing once. CDR1 and CDR2 (germline): MDHEN, SYDVKM. CDR3 length: 12 amino acids. Trimming removed 5 bases at V and 2 bases at J, with 6 bases between. The specimen sequenced was PBMCs. The chain recombines TRBV28 with TRBJ1-2; D is uncertain. This sequence was found in a woman in her 50s in good health and CMV-seronegative. The DNA of the CDR3 is TGTGCCAGCAGTCTCCTGAACTATGGCTACACCTTC. This codes for CASSLLNYGYTF.